This T cell receptor (beta chain) is from a study of cytomegalovirus exposure and HLA in healthy donors. The V end lost 2 bases, the J end lost 4 bases, and 7 bases lay between the germline ends. Germline-derived CDR1 and CDR2 are SQVTM and ANQGSEA. The CDR3 covers 12 residues. Primers for the PCR totalled 60 Vbeta and 13 Jbeta. Generated by immunoSEQ multiplex PCR, the TCRdb table keeps only in-frame clones and is missing some. The sample lists 150,000 to 180,000 clones, roughly 80% occurring once. Material: PBMCs. The rearrangement uses TRBV29-1 and TRBJ2-3; D unclear. The clonotype originates from a man aged 25 to 45 in good health and CMV-seropositive. The CDR3 is CSVELQADTQYF. CDR3 DNA: TGCAGCGTTGAATTGCAGGCAGATACGCAGTATTTT.